A single T cell receptor beta chain is shown here with its context. The sample has other DNA sequences that encode this CDR3 too. The treatment denotes: oral pan-JAK inhibitor, 5-10 mg twice daily. The data were obtained in a study of CD8+ T cells in alopecia areata. Trimming left V 2 bases short and J 2 bases short, with 0 bases between. Germline lookup yields CDR1 ENHRY and CDR2 SYGVKD. The CDR3 has 11 residues. RNA extraction was followed by reverse transcription into cDNA, which acted as the sequencing template. Method: immunoSEQ multiplex PCR; TCRdb's copy keeps in-frame clones and lacks some. The sample includes approximately 200,000 clones, 50% to 60% seen only once; the top ten take around 3%.

Sequencing was performed on CD4+ T cells sorted from blood, taken at week 4, from a patient treated with tofacitinib. This sequence was found in a human donor with alopecia areata. J is TRBJ2-5 and V is TRBV10-3; D gene unclear. This CDR3 is CAISEQETQYF. The CDR3 DNA sequence: TGTGCCATCAGTGAGCAAGAGACCCAGTACTTC.